Reported below is one TCR beta chain. TCRdb's table, derived via immunoSEQ multiplex PCR, lists solely in-frame clones and lacks some. The sample contains fewer than 500,000 clones, roughly 89% of which appear only once. These data are taken from a study of blood T cell repertoires in COVID-19. V was pared by 3 bases and J by 5 bases, with 25 bases between. The CDR3 covers 17 residues. Germline V gives CDR1 GTSNPN, CDR2 SVGIG (reference sequence). The chain combines TRBV30 with TRBJ1-2; possibly TRBD1 for D (6 bases). Material: peripheral blood. The TCR comes from a young man with COVID-19, enrolled during active disease. This CDR3 reads CAWSHRDPIQGWYGYTF. The CDR3 coding sequence is TGTGCCTGGAGCCATCGCGACCCCATACAGGGTTGGTATGGCTACACCTTC.